This record concerns one T cell receptor beta chain sequence. No antigen is known for it. The sample is drawn from a study of cytomegalovirus exposure and HLA in healthy donors. PCR employed 60 Vbeta and 13 Jbeta primers. The protocol was immunoSEQ multiplex PCR, while the TCRdb copy is restricted to in-frame clones and leaves out a portion. The sample records around 140,000 clones, around 90% being singletons. Findings and limits, study-wide: A classifier reportedly called cytomegalovirus status with high sensitivity and specificity. CMV antigen specificity was confirmed in vitro for a few CMV-associated chains.

CDR3 length: 15 residues. The source is a woman between 40 and 50 years old in good health and CMV-seronegative. V and J are TRBV21-1 and TRBJ2-7; the table's TRBD2 call for D was not verified on the DNA. TRBV21-1 is a documented pseudogene. Sequenced sample: PBMCs. As DNA, the CDR3 is TGTGCCAGCTCCAGAACGGGGGGGGAGAGCTACGAGCAGTACTTC. Translation: CASSRTGGESYEQYF.